These 20 T cell receptor beta chains were all obtained from the same sample, sequenced in a study of T-cell reconstitution after alpha-beta-depleted transplantation in children (dated by TCRdb to 2016 to 2017). Libraries were prepared through PCR. These reads were obtained on an Illumina HiSeq 2500. TCR libraries were prepared with molecular barcoding, using unique molecular identifiers to normalize TCRbeta repertoire quantification. In TCRdb, the public reads were trimmed at Q25 with fastp and aligned with MiXCR, with productive beta chains retained. CDR3 protein sequences are deduplicated, and each keeps its most common genes and DNA. The sample contains about 590,000 distinct CDR3 sequences, about an eighth of them found a single time. Clones ranked in the top ten supply roughly 2.3% of the sample. Explained via the paper, the treatment or condition label denotes: allogeneic hematopoietic cell transplantation with graft depleted of TCRalphabeta T cells and CD19 B cells.

The specimen was PBMCs, mostly from graft donor cells, collected 360 days after TCRalphabeta/CD19-depleted stem cell transplant. Receptors were obtained from a male patient between 5 and 17 years old who had a stem cell transplant for acute myeloid leukemia, so the T cells may come from the graft donor.

V and J are TRBV10-3 and TRBJ2-2, with 10 bases fitting TRBD1. The length of the CDR3 is 16 residues. The germline V gene encodes CDR1 ENHRY and CDR2 SYGVKD. The junction had 0 bases not matched to a gene; V was cut back by 2 bases and J by 0 bases. In nucleotides, the CDR3 is TGTGCCATCAGTGAGGGGACAGGGGCGAACACCGGGGAGCTGTTTTTT. Protein sequence: CAISEGTGANTGELFF.

This chain connects TRBV29-1 to TRBJ2-5; 9 nucleotides line up with TRBD1. V lost 5 bases and J lost 5; bases outside the gene matches: 6. Per germline, CDR1 SQVTM and CDR2 ANQGSEA. This CDR3 spans 13 amino acids. The CDR3 region has the DNA TGCAGCGTTACCGGGACAGGGATGGAGACCCAGTACTTC. Translation gives CSVTGTGMETQYF.

This clonotype was seen only a few times. This chain connects TRBV20-1 to TRBJ1-5; a weak D match, TRBD1 (5 bases). This CDR3 spans 13 amino acids. V was trimmed by 8 bases and J by 1 base, leaving 12 bases between them. Germline CDR1 reads DFQATT; CDR2 reads SNEGSKA (reference sequence). This chain's CDR3 is CSLQGMSNQPQHF. Here the CDR3 DNA reads TGCAGTTTGCAGGGTATGAGCAATCAGCCCCAGCATTTT.

Notes on this clonotype: The missing conserved phenylalanine or tryptophan at the end of this CDR3 makes a read error likely. The rearrangement joins TRBV7-2 to TRBJ2-1, with TRBD1 matching over 9 bases. CDR3 length equals 16 residues. CDR1 is SGHTA, CDR2 FQGNSA, per germline. J was trimmed by 4 bases and V by 3 bases; bases with no gene match: 7. CDR3 nucleotide sequence: TGTGCCAGCAGCTTTAACAGGGGGCGCGTATACAATGAGCAGTTCTAC. Amino acids: CASSFNRGRVYNEQFY.

On this clonotype itself: A much larger clone lies a single base off, so this may be a read error. The genes are TRBV28 and TRBJ1-4; D ambiguous. Germline loops: CDR1 MDHEN, CDR2 SYDVKM. The V gene lost 6 bases and the J gene lost 5 bases, with 19 bases spanning the gap. CDR3 size: 16 residues. CDR3 DNA sequence: TGTGCCAGCAGCTTCGTCATCGTGGAGGCGAATGAAAAACTGTTTTTT. As protein: CASSFVIVEANEKLFF.

This clonotype occurred many times. The V gene is TRBV18, the J gene TRBJ2-7; tentatively, D is TRBD2 (5 bases). Germline-derived CDR1 and CDR2 are KGHSH and LQKENI. There are 13 residues in the CDR3. Trimming cost V 3 bases and J 6 bases, with 12 bases left between them. The DNA of the CDR3 is TGTGCCAGCTCACCTCGGGATCTGGGCGAGCAGTACTTC. Its protein product is CASSPRDLGEQYF.

This clonotype was seen a few times. This chain joins TRBV6-1 and TRBJ2-4; D gene unclear. The germline V gene encodes CDR1 MNHNS and CDR2 SASEGT. This CDR3 spans 16 amino acids. The V and J ends lost 5 bases and 0 bases respectively, with 14 bases between them. In DNA form, the CDR3 reads TGTGCCAGCAGTCTCAGCCCCTCAGGAGCCAAAAACATTCAGTACTTC. Amino acids: CASSLSPSGAKNIQYF.

The chain couples TRBV15 to TRBJ2-1, with 7 bases that match TRBD2. Germline V gene data show CDR1 as LNHNV and CDR2 as YYDKDF (reference sequence). This CDR3 has 16 amino acids. J was trimmed by 0 bases and V by 3 bases; bases with no gene match: 5. The DNA for the CDR3 is TGTGCCACCAGCAGGAGCGGGACGAGCTCCTACAATGAGCAGTTCTTC. Translating gives CATSRSGTSSYNEQFF.

This clonotype was seen more than once but under ten times. The V and J genes are TRBV25-1 and TRBJ1-6; tentative D call: TRBD1 (6 bases). From germline, CDR1 is MGHDK and CDR2 SYGVNS. Deletions cut 4 bases from V and 10 bases from J, with 17 bases between. The CDR3 has 15 amino acids. CDR3 sequence reads: CASSASRAGASPLHF. CDR3 sequence (DNA): TGTGCCAGCAGTGCATCCCGGGCAGGGGCCTCACCCCTCCACTTT.

This clonotype has ten or more counts. The gene calls are TRBV7-2 and TRBJ2-5; D may be TRBD2 (6 bases). The CDR3 contains 15 residues. Trimming shortened V by 0 bases and J by 2 bases, and 10 bases separated the two germline ends. Germline V gene data show CDR1 as SGHTA and CDR2 as FQGNSA. CDR3 sequence (DNA): TGTGCCAGCAGCTTAGCGCGGGGACCGCAAGAGACCCAGTACTTC. Protein: CASSLARGPQETQYF.

J is TRBJ1-4 and V is TRBV28; TRBD1 matches 9 bases. Germline lookup yields CDR1 MDHEN and CDR2 SYDVKM. V trimming: 9 bases; J trimming: 7 bases; junction bases outside the gene matches: 6. The CDR3 runs 13 residues. CDR3 amino acids: CASCRDRAEKLFF. Written as DNA, the CDR3 is TGTGCCAGTTGCCGGGACAGGGCTGAAAAACTGTTTTTT.

The CDR3 loop is CRGSGSGSYEQYF. The CDR3 nucleotides are TGCCGGGGTTCGGGTAGCGGCTCCTACGAGCAGTACTTC. The chain combines TRBV20-1 with TRBJ2-7, with D possibly TRBD2 on 6 matching bases. Germline V gene lookup returns CDR1 DFQATT and CDR2 SNEGSKA (reference sequence). The CDR3 runs 13 residues.

Comment on this clonotype: A much larger clone lies one base from this, so it may be a read error. V and J are TRBV12-3 or TRBV12-4 and TRBJ2-2; D is unresolved. The CDR3 contains 13 residues. CDR3 DNA: TGTGCCGGCAGTTTATCTTGGCCCGGGGAGCTGTTTTTT. This gives the protein CAGSLSWPGELFF.

The V gene is TRBV18, the J gene TRBJ2-7; 10 nucleotides line up with TRBD1. Germline CDR1 is KGHSH and CDR2 is LQKENI. The CDR3 runs to 14 residues. Trimming cost V 3 bases and J 5 bases; bases outside gene matches: 4. The DNA for the CDR3 is TGTGCCAGCTCACCGATCGGACAGGGGGACGAGCAGTACTTC. This translates into CASSPIGQGDEQYF.

This rearrangement joins TRBV29-1 to TRBJ2-1; TRBD1 or TRBD2 may be the D gene (5 bases each). The V gene's germline CDR1 is SQVTM and CDR2 ANQGSEA. V lost 7 bases to trimming and J lost 0 bases, with 16 bases between them. The CDR3 runs 15 residues. This chain's CDR3 is CSAIGEISSYNEQFF. The CDR3 region has the DNA TGCAGCGCCATAGGGGAGATAAGCTCCTACAATGAGCAGTTCTTC.

In its sample, this clonotype was seen many times. The J gene is TRBJ2-1, the V gene TRBV20-1, with 7 bases matching TRBD1. Germline lookup yields CDR1 DFQATT and CDR2 SNEGSKA (reference sequence). This CDR3 is built from 11 residues. The ends lost 5 bases at V and 8 bases at J; junction bases unmatched: 3. CDR3 sequence (DNA): TGCAGTGCTTACGACAGGGATGAGCAGTTCTTC. Amino acid sequence: CSAYDRDEQFF.

The genes are TRBV5-1 and TRBJ2-7, with 7 bases that match TRBD1. CDR3 length: 15 residues. V lost 1 base and J lost 3; bases outside the gene matches: 7. Germline V gene data show CDR1 as SGHRS and CDR2 as YFSETQ. The DNA for the CDR3 is TGCGCCAGCAGCTTGACAGGGGAGTCTTTCTACGAGCAGTACTTC. Its translation is CASSLTGESFYEQYF. Full variable domain (remainder filled in from reference TRBV5-1 and TRBJ2-7): KAGVTQTPRYLIKTRGQQVTLSCSPISGHRSVSWYQQTPGQGLQFLFEYFSETQRNKGNFPGRFSGRQFSNSRSEMNVSTLELGDSALYLCASSLTGESFYEQYFGPGTRLTVT.

This clonotype was detected once. The chain joins TRBV18 to TRBJ2-3, with D hard to call. V was clipped by 3 bases and J by 6 bases, with 7 bases between them. The CDR3 sequence is 12 residues long. Germline CDR1 KGHSH, CDR2 LQKENI. The CDR3 DNA follows: TGTGCCAGCTCACCGGCGGAGGATACGCAGTATTTT. Protein product: CASSPAEDTQYF.

This clonotype has at least ten counts. The chain carries TRBV20-1 and TRBJ1-2, with 7 bases lining up with TRBD1. Germline loops: CDR1 DFQATT, CDR2 SNEGSKA (reference sequence). The CDR3 sequence is 12 residues long. After removal of 5 bases from V and 2 bases from J, the junction contained 2 bases not matched to a gene. CDR3 protein: CSASTGNYGYTF. The CDR3 DNA reads TGCAGTGCTTCGACAGGGAACTATGGCTACACCTTC.

The chain combines TRBV20-1 with TRBJ2-5, with 11 bases matching TRBD2. V lost 3 bases and J lost 2; bases outside the gene matches: 2. CDR1 is DFQATT, CDR2 SNEGSKA, per germline (reference sequence). This CDR3 has 14 amino acids. As DNA, the CDR3 is TGCAGTGCTAGTCGACTAGCGGGACAAGAGACCCAGTACTTC. It yields the protein CSASRLAGQETQYF.